This paragraph reports one T cell receptor (beta chain). In germline, CDR1 is SGHNT, CDR2 YYREEE (reference sequence). V lost 4 bases and J 0 bases, leaving 13 bases between the germline ends. The CDR3 totals 15 residues. These data originate in a study of blood T cell repertoires in COVID-19. Study details: Before being deemed recovered, Cohort 3 donors had two negative PCRs, clearance, or symptom resolution.

In the original workflow: Cell counts per sample came from amplifying reference gene primers. Measured with immunoSEQ multiplex PCR; TCRdb has only the in-frame clones, and not every one. Clonal size and the V and J genes are those of that table, whereas D and trimming came from the DNA. The data hold around 200,000 clones, with 85% to 90% observed a single time. This clonotype was sampled from a woman in her fifties or sixties in a cohort exposed to, infected with or recovered from COVID-19 (not recorded which). This rearrangement joins TRBV5-4 to TRBJ1-2, with D tentatively TRBD1 (6 bases). Material for sequencing was PBMCs or T cells enriched from blood (not recorded which). In DNA, the CDR3 is TGTGCCAGCAGCCTACAGGGTTCGGCTAACTATGGCTACACCTTC. Amino acids: CASSLQGSANYGYTF.